What follows are 7 T cell receptor beta chains derived from one specimen sequenced in a study of blood T cell repertoires in COVID-19. Repertoires were generated with immunoSEQ multiplex PCR, while TCRdb's copy carries only in-frame clones and drops some. The table records 100,000 to 130,000 clones, about two thirds of them present only once. Sequencing was carried out using peripheral blood. The receptors shown here come from a woman in her 40s with acute or convalescent COVID-19.

At least ten counts were recorded for this clone. The J gene is TRBJ1-2, the V gene TRBV11-2; 8 bases are a match to TRBD1. CDR3 length: 17 amino acids. The trim removed 0 bases at V and 6 bases at J, leaving 12 bases unmatched. The germline CDR1 and CDR2 sequences are SGHAT and FQNNGV. DNA of the CDR3: TGTGCCAGCAGCTTAGATCGAAGCTGGACAGGGCGAGATGGCTACACCTTC. This codes for CASSLDRSWTGRDGYTF.

V is TRBV10-1 and J is TRBJ2-1, with 10 positions matching TRBD1. The germline V gene encodes CDR1 WNHNN and CDR2 SYGVQD (reference sequence). CDR3 length: 16 residues. Trimming at V came to 4 bases and at J to 0 bases, leaving 3 bases not matched to a gene. The CDR3 reads CASSGQGAASYNEQFF. The CDR3 coding sequence is TGCGCCAGCAGTGGACAGGGGGCTGCCTCCTACAATGAGCAGTTCTTC.

The J gene is TRBJ1-5, the V gene TRBV7-9, with unresolved D. CDR1 is SEHNR and CDR2 is FQNEAQ in the germline V gene (reference sequence). The ends were cut back, 1 base at V and 6 bases at J, with 7 bases in the middle. This CDR3 comprises 13 residues. CDR3 bases: TGTGCCAGCAGCTTAGGGCAGTTTCAGCCCCAGCATTTT. Translation gives CASSLGQFQPQHF.

The chain carries TRBV19 and TRBJ1-2, with D tentatively TRBD1 (5 bases). The CDR3 runs 13 residues. Germline V gene sequence: CDR1 LNHDA, CDR2 SQIVND (reference sequence). The V end was cut by 6 bases, the J end by 4 bases, with 12 bases between. The CDR3, as DNA: TGTGCCAGTAGGAGCACAGGAAGCTATGGCTACACCTTC. The encoded protein is CASRSTGSYGYTF.

This sequence joins TRBV3-1 (or the pseudogene TRBV3-2) and TRBJ1-1; D gene ambiguous. The CDR3 contains 15 residues. CDR1 LGHDT and CDR2 YNNKEL come from the germline V gene (reference sequence). The germline V and J ends were trimmed by 1 base and 3 bases, with 12 bases remaining between them. The DNA for the CDR3 is TGTGCCAGCAGCCAAGGGGGAGGGATGGACACTGAAGCTTTCTTT. Translated, it gives CASSQGGGMDTEAFF.

The chain links TRBV5-1 to TRBJ2-1, with 9 bases that match TRBD1. V shed 2 bases and J 7 bases; nucleotides not matched to a gene: 7. The CDR3 has 15 amino acids. CDR1 and CDR2 from the germline V gene are SGHRS and YFSETQ. The CDR3 DNA is TGCGCCAGCAGCTTTCCGGGACAGGGATCGAATGAGCAGTTCTTC. Its protein product is CASSFPGQGSNEQFF. Full variable domain (remainder filled in from reference TRBV5-1 and TRBJ2-1): KAGVTQTPRYLIKTRGQQVTLSCSPISGHRSVSWYQQTPGQGLQFLFEYFSETQRNKGNFPGRFSGRQFSNSRSEMNVSTLELGDSALYLCASSFPGQGSNEQFFGPGTRLTVL.

The rearrangement uses TRBV28 and TRBJ2-7; tentatively, D is TRBD1 (6 bases). The CDR3 totals 12 residues. V lost 8 bases, J lost 4 bases, and 12 bases lay in between. The germline gives CDR1 MDHEN, CDR2 SYDVKM. In DNA form, the CDR3 reads TGTGCCAGCGGGGTCGGACAGTACGAGCAGTACTTC. Residues: CASGVGQYEQYF.